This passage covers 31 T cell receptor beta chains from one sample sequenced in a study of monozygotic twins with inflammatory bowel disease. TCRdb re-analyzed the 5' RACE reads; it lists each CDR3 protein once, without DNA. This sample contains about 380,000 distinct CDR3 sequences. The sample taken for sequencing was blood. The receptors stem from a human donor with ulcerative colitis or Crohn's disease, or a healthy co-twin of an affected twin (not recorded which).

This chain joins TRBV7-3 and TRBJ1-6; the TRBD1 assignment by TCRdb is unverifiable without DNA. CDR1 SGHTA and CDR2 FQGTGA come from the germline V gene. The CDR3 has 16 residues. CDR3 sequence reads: CASSSNGTGVTSPLHF.

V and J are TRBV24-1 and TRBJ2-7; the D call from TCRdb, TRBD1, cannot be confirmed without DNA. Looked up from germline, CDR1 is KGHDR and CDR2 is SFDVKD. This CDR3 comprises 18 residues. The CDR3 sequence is CATSDPPPIRQRIYEQYF.

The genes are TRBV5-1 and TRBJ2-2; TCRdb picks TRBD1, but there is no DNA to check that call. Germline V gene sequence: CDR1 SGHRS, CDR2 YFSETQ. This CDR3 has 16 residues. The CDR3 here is CASSLDWTGNTGELFF. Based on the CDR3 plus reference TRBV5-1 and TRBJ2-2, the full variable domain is KAGVTQTPRYLIKTRGQQVTLSCSPISGHRSVSWYQQTPGQGLQFLFEYFSETQRNKGNFPGRFSGRQFSNSRSEMNVSTLELGDSALYLCASSLDWTGNTGELFFGEGSRLTVL.

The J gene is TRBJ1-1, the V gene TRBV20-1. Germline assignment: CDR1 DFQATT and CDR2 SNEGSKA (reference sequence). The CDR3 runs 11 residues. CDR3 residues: CSARNSVEAFF.

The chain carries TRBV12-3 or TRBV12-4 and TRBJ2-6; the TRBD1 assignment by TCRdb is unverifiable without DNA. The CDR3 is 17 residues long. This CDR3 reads CASSPSQGASGANVLTF.

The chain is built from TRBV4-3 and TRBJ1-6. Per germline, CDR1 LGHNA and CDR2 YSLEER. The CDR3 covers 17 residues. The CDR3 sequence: CASSQDFGYSVGSPLHF.

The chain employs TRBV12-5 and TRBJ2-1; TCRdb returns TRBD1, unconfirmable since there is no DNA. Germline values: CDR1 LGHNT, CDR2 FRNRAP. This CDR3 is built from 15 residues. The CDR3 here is CASGPGTSSYNEQFF.

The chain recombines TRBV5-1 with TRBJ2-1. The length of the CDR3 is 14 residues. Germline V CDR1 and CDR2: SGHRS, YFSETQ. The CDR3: CASSLEPTDNEQFF. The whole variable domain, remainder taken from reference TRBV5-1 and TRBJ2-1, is KAGVTQTPRYLIKTRGQQVTLSCSPISGHRSVSWYQQTPGQGLQFLFEYFSETQRNKGNFPGRFSGRQFSNSRSEMNVSTLELGDSALYLCASSLEPTDNEQFFGPGTRLTVL.

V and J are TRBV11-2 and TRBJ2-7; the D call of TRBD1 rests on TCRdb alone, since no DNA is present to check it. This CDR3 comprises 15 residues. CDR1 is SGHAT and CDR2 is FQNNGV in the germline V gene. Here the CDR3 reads CASSLVGRGHYEQYF.

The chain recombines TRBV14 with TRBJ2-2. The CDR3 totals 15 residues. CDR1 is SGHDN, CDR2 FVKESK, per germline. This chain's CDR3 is CASSQVQGYGGELFF. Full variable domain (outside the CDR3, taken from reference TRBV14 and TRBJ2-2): EAGVTQFPSHSVIEKGQTVTLRCDPISGHDNLYWYRRVMGKEIKFLLHFVKESKQDESGMPNNRFLAERTGGTYSTLKVQPAELEDSGVYFCASSQVQGYGGELFFGEGSRLTVL.

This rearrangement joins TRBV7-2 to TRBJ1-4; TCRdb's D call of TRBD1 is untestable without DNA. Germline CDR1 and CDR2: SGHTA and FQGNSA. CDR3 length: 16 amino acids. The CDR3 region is CASSLRGGTGYEKLFF.

The chain's CDR3 is CASSSAGAPHSGYTF. The chain carries TRBV6-2 or TRBV6-3 and TRBJ1-2; TCRdb gives TRBD1 as the D gene, but with no DNA this cannot be confirmed. Germline CDR1 is MNHEY and CDR2 is SVGEGT. The CDR3 has 15 amino acids.

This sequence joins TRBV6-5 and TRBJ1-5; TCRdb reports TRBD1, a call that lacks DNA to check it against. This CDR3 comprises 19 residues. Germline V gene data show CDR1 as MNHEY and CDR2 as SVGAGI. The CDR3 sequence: CASSWDPGQGRVGNQPQHF.

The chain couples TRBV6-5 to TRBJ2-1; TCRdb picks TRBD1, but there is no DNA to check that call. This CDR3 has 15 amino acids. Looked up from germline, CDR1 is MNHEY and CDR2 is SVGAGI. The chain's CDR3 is CASSYTRTGYNEQFF.

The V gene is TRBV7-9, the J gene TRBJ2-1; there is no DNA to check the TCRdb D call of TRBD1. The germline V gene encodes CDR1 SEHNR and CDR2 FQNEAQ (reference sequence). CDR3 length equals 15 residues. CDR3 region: CASSLATRGYNEQFF.

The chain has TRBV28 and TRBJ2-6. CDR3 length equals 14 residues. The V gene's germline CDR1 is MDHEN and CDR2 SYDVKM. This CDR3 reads CASKVPAGANVLTF.

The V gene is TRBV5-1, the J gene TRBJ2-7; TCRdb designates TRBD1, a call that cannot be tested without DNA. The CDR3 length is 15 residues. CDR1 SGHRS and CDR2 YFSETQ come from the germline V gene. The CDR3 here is CASRSIDRGKYEQYF.

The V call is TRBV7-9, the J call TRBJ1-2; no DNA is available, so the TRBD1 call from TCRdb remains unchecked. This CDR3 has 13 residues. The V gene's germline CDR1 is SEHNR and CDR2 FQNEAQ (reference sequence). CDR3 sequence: CASSPQGANGYTF.

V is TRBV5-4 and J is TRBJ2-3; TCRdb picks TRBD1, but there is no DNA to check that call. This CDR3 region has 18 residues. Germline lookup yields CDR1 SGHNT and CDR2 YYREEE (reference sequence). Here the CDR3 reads CASSYLRDNISSTDTQYF.

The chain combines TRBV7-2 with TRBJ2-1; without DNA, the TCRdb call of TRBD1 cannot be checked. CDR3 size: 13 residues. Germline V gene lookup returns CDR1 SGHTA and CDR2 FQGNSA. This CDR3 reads CASSVRDSNEQFF.

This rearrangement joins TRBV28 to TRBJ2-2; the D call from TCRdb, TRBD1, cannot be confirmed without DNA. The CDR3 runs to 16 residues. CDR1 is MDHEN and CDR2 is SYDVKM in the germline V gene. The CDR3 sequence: CASSLDRARNTGELFF.

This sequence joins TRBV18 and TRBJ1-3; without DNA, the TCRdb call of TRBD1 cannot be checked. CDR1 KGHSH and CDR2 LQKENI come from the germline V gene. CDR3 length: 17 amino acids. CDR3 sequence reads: CASSPRQNPGEGNTIYF.

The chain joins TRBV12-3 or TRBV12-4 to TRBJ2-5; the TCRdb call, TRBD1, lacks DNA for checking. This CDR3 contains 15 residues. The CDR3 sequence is CASSPEEGFQETQYF.

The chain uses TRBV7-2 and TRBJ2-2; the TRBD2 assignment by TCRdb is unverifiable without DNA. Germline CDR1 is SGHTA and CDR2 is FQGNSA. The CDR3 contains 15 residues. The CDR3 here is CASSLVVGDPGELFF.

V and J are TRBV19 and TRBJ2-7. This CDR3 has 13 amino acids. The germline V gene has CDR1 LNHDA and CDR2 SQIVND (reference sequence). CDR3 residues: CASIKTGTYEQYF.

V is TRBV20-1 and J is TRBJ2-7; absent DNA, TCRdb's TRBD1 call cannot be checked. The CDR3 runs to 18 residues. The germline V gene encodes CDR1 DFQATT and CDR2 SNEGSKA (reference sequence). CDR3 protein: CSARAPGPRLLGSYEQYF.

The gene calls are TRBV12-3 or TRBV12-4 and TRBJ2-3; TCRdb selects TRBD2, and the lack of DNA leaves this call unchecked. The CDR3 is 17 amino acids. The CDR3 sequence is CASSQAAGALGTDTQYF.

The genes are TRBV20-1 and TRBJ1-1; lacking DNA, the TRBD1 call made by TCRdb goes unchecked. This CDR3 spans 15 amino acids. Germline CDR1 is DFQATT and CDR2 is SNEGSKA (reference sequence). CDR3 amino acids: CSARVRDTWNTEAFF.

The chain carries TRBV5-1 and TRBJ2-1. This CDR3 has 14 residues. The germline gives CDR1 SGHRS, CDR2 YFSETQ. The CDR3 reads CASSLGQLQNEQFF.

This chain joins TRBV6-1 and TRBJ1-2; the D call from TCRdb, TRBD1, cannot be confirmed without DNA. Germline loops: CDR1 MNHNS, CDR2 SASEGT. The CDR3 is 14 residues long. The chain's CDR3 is CASRTTGQTGGYTF.

The CDR3 sequence: CSARDPIGTDTQYF. This sequence joins TRBV20-1 and TRBJ2-3. CDR1 is DFQATT and CDR2 is SNEGSKA in the germline V gene (reference sequence). The CDR3 is 14 residues long.